These 15 T cell receptor beta chains share one sample of origin, sequenced in a study of T cells after yellow fever vaccination. TCRdb reanalysed the 5' RACE reads using MiXCR and keeps one entry per CDR3 protein. The table includes around 320,000 distinct CDR3 sequences, about 10% detected once. Sequenced material: CD4+ T cells sorted from PBMCs, taken 5 days after the yellow fever booster vaccination. Source of these receptors: a man younger than 35 who received the YFV17D yellow fever vaccine.

This clonotype was seen a handful of times. The rearrangement links TRBV6-6 to TRBJ2-4, with D perhaps matching TRBD1 (6 bases). CDR1 and CDR2 from the germline V gene are MNHNY and SVGAGI (reference sequence). This CDR3 has 17 amino acids. V dropped 0 bases and J dropped 0 bases, with 12 bases sitting between them. In nucleotides, the CDR3 is TGTGCCAGCAGTTACTCTGGACAGATACTAGCCAAAAACATTCAGTACTTC. Amino acids: CASSYSGQILAKNIQYF.

The sample holds a few counts of this clonotype. The genes are TRBV19 and TRBJ2-2, with D hard to call. This CDR3 spans 16 amino acids. Germline V CDR1 and CDR2: LNHDA, SQIVND (reference sequence). V was trimmed by 0 bases and J by 3 bases, leaving 11 bases between them. The CDR3 region has the DNA TGTGCCAGTAGTATAGATCGGCCAACCTACACCGGGGAGCTGTTTTTT. Translation: CASSIDRPTYTGELFF.

This clonotype was detected many times. The V and J genes are TRBV6-1 and TRBJ2-2; possible D gene TRBD2, 6 bases. The ends were cut back, 6 bases at V and 10 bases at J, with 21 bases in the middle. The CDR3 length is 15 residues. Germline CDR1 MNHNS, CDR2 SASEGT. DNA of the CDR3: TGTGCCAGCAGAGGCAGGGACTCAGCGTTGGAGGAGCTGTTTTTT. It translates to CASRGRDSALEELFF.

This clonotype showed up just a few times. The rearrangement links TRBV5-1 to TRBJ2-5; TRBD1 agrees at 10 bases. The CDR3 consists of 15 residues. The J segment lost 2 bases and the V segment lost 0 bases, leaving 1 base of the junction unmatched. CDR1 and CDR2 from the germline V gene are SGHRS and YFSETQ. As DNA, the CDR3 is TGCGCCAGCAGCTTGGGACAGGGGGCTCAAGAGACCCAGTACTTC. Translated: CASSLGQGAQETQYF. The whole variable domain, filled in from reference TRBV5-1 and TRBJ2-5, reads KAGVTQTPRYLIKTRGQQVTLSCSPISGHRSVSWYQQTPGQGLQFLFEYFSETQRNKGNFPGRFSGRQFSNSRSEMNVSTLELGDSALYLCASSLGQGAQETQYFGPGTRLLVL.

In its sample, this clonotype was seen many times. J is TRBJ2-7 and V is TRBV5-1; maybe TRBD1 (6 bases). With 0 bases removed from V and 6 bases from J, the gap between germline ends came to 10 bases. The CDR3 covers 13 residues. CDR1 and CDR2 (germline): SGHRS, YFSETQ. The CDR3 loop reads CASSLEGVGEQYF. The CDR3 DNA sequence: TGCGCCAGCAGCTTGGAGGGGGTCGGCGAGCAGTACTTC.

This clonotype was counted many times. The chain joins TRBV5-1 to TRBJ2-1; perhaps TRBD1 as D (6 bases). The V gene lost 4 bases and the J gene lost 5 bases, with 16 bases spanning the gap. Germline CDR1 and CDR2: SGHRS and YFSETQ. The CDR3 covers 15 residues. Here the CDR3 DNA reads TGCGCCAGCAGCCCCTGGACAGTAGAAAACAATGAGCAGTTCTTC. As protein: CASSPWTVENNEQFF.

The chain employs TRBV20-1 and TRBJ2-5; 8 bases line up with TRBD1. CDR1 and CDR2 (germline): DFQATT, SNEGSKA (reference sequence). J gave up 2 bases and V 5 bases, and 4 bases lay outside the gene matches. CDR3 length equals 13 residues. The CDR3 DNA reads as TGCAGTGCTCATGGGACAGGTCAAGAGACCCAGTACTTC. This sequence encodes CSAHGTGQETQYF.

This clonotype turned up a few times. The chain recombines TRBV20-1 with TRBJ2-7; D could derive from TRBD1 or TRBD2 (5 bases each). The V gene lost 8 bases and the J gene lost 7 bases, with 15 bases spanning the gap. Germline assignment: CDR1 DFQATT and CDR2 SNEGSKA (reference sequence). This CDR3 has 11 amino acids. The CDR3 here is CSPWDAAEQYV. CDR3 DNA sequence: TGCAGTCCCTGGGACGCCGCGGAGCAGTACGTC.

The chain links TRBV2 to TRBJ2-1, with 13 positions matching TRBD2. The germline V gene encodes CDR1 SNHLY and CDR2 FYNNEI. The CDR3 is made up of 15 amino acids. Trimming removed 3 bases from V and 8 bases from J; junction bases left unmatched: 4. The CDR3 nucleotides are TGTGCCAGCAGTGACGGACTAGCGGGGGTCTATGAGCAGTTCTTC. Translating it yields CASSDGLAGVYEQFF. Combining the CDR3 with reference TRBV2 and TRBJ2-1 gives the whole variable domain EPEVTQTPSHQVTQMGQEVILRCVPISNHLYFYWYRQILGQKVEFLVSFYNNEISEKSEIFDDQFSVERPDGSNFTLKIRSTKLEDSAMYFCASSDGLAGVYEQFFGPGTRLTVL.

In its sample, this clonotype was seen a few times. In nucleotides, the CDR3 is TGCAGTGCTAGAGTTTCAGGAGCGGCTGATACGCAGTATTTT. This encodes CSARVSGAADTQYF. The chain couples TRBV20-1 to TRBJ2-3; perhaps TRBD2 as D (5 bases). Per germline, CDR1 DFQATT and CDR2 SNEGSKA (reference sequence). This CDR3 has 14 amino acids. V was cut by 1 base and J by 6 bases, with 14 bases left in between.

This clonotype was observed a few times. At one boundary the junction diverges from the germline segment, which might be a read error. The J gene is TRBJ1-5, the V gene TRBV7-7; 7 bases fit TRBD1. Per germline, CDR1 SSHAT and CDR2 FNYEAQ (reference sequence). This CDR3 is built from 18 residues. CDR3 region: CASSLLGWLQGFNQPQHF. As DNA, the CDR3 is TGTGCTAGCAGCCTCTTAGGGTGGTTACAGGGGTTTAATCAGCCCCAGCATTTT.

This chain joins TRBV20-1 and TRBJ2-3; D is uncertain. CDR1 and CDR2 (germline): DFQATT, SNEGSKA (reference sequence). CDR3 length equals 13 residues. Trimming took 5 bases from V and 2 from J, leaving 11 bases between them. CDR3 nucleotide sequence: TGCAGTGCTGACCGACCAGCCACAGATACGCAGTATTTT. It encodes CSADRPATDTQYF.

The rearrangement links TRBV11-2 to TRBJ2-5, with D perhaps TRBD2 (6 bases). V shed 5 bases and J shed 5 bases, with 12 bases lying between them. This CDR3 region has 13 residues. Germline CDR1 SGHAT, CDR2 FQNNGV. CDR3 region: CASSGGTDETQYF. In DNA form, the CDR3 reads TGTGCCAGCAGCGGCGGGACCGATGAGACCCAGTACTTC.

J is TRBJ2-5 and V is TRBV6-2 or TRBV6-3; perhaps TRBD1 as D (5 bases). V was shortened by 0 bases and J by 0 bases, with 8 bases between the two germline ends. There are 15 residues in the CDR3. Germline V lookup: CDR1 MNHEY, CDR2 SVGEGT. The CDR3 region is CASSYSKGDQETQYF. The CDR3 DNA reads as TGTGCCAGCAGTTACTCGAAAGGGGACCAAGAGACCCAGTACTTC.

This chain links TRBV2 with TRBJ2-2, with 10 bases matching TRBD1. The CDR3 has 18 amino acids. V shed 4 bases and J 4 bases; nucleotides not matched to a gene: 12. The germline V gene encodes CDR1 SNHLY and CDR2 FYNNEI. The CDR3 nucleotides are TGTGCCAGCAGTGTCTCCGGGACAGGGGTTTTAGTCACCGGGGAGCTGTTTTTT. It is translated as CASSVSGTGVLVTGELFF. Variable domain in full (rest from reference TRBV2 and TRBJ2-2): EPEVTQTPSHQVTQMGQEVILRCVPISNHLYFYWYRQILGQKVEFLVSFYNNEISEKSEIFDDQFSVERPDGSNFTLKIRSTKLEDSAMYFCASSVSGTGVLVTGELFFGEGSRLTVL.